Listed here is a single T cell receptor beta chain. This sample was taken from a study of preoperative IRX-2 immunotherapy in early breast cancer. Noted treatment: preoperative locoregional IRX-2 cytokine immunotherapy. Preoperative locoregional IRX-2 cytokine immunotherapy was tested in the phase Ib source study. Germline CDR1 MDHEN, CDR2 SYDVKM. The CDR3 contains 14 residues. V trimming: 5 bases; J trimming: 4 bases; junction bases outside the gene matches: 7. The data were produced by immunoSEQ multiplex PCR, yet TCRdb's version contains in-frame clones alone and is incomplete. Among about 43,000 clones listed, about 95% were seen once.

The chain joins TRBV28 to TRBJ1-2, with 7 positions matching TRBD1. This clonotype was sampled from a human donor with breast cancer. Source: tumor tissue, taken after IRX-2 immunotherapy. The CDR3 DNA reads TGTGCCAGCAGTGGGGACAGTTCGATCTATGGCTACACCTTC. It translates to CASSGDSSIYGYTF.